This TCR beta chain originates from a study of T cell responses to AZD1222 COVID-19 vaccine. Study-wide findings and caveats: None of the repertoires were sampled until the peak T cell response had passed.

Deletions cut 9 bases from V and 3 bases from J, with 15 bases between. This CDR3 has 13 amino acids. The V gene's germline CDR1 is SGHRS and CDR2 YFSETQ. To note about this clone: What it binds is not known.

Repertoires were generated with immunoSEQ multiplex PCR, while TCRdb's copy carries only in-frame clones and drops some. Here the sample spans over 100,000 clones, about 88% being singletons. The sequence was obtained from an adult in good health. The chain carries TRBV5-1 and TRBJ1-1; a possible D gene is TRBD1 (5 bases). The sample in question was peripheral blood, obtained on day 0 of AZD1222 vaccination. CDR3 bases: TGCGCCACCGGGGCGGGGGTGGACACTGAAGCTTTCTTT. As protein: CATGAGVDTEAFF.